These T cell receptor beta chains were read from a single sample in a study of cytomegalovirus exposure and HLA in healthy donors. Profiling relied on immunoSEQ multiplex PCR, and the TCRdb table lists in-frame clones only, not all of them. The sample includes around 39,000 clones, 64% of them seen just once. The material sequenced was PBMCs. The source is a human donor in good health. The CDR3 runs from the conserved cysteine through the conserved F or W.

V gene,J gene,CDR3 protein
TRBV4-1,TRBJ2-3,CASSRTLTGVGDTQYF
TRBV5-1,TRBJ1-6,CASSLDRQGHSPLHF
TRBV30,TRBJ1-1,CAWRPLRYWDSKNTEAFF
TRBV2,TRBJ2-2,CATQNTGELFF
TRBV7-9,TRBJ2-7,CASSFSTGSEQYF
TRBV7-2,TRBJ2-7,CASSYGTVYEQYF
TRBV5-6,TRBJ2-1,CATGWLNEQFF
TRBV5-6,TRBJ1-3,CASSRSPSSGNTIYF
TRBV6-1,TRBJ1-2,CASTGTVYGYTF
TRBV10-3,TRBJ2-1,CAIRPGQQGEQFF
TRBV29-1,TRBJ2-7,CSVKRQGAGYEQYF
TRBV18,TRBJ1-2,CASSPSTDRYGYTF
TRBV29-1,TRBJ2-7,CSTTGDSSYEQYF
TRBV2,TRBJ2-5,CASRRQRGGQETQYF
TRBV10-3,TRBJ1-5,CAISHGGQGARQPQHF
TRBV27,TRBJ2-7,CASSLVTGHEQYF
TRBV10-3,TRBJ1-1,CATVGTGVPEAFF
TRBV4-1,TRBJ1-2,CASSQGPQGTYGYTF
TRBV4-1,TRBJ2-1,CASSQDRGAGGLYNEQFF
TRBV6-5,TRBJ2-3,CASSRSGGLSDTQYF
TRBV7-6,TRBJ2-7,CASSLAGGTGKVF
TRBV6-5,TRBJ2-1,CASSPGTGYNEQFF
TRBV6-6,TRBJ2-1,CASSPTSGGSYNEQFF
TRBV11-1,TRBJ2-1,CASQKGHSYNEQFF
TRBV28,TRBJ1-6,CASSLWGSTRGYSPLHF
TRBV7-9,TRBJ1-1,CASSSVYTEAFF